This T cell receptor beta chain emerged from a study of beta chain features in type 1 diabetes. The table lists this clone with a few counts. The target antigen is unknown. What was sequenced were expressed TCRB transcripts, since all of the isolated RNA had been reverse transcribed. Produced via immunoSEQ multiplex PCR; TCRdb's table is partial and in-frame only. The sample holds around 180,000 clones, around 8% seen once. Study-wide points: In all four CD4+ subsets, TCRB CDR3 length was significantly, moderately reduced in type 1 diabetes.

Germline V lookup: CDR1 SGHTA, CDR2 FQGNSA. The J segment lost 7 bases and the V segment lost 5 bases, leaving 4 bases of the junction unmatched. This CDR3 spans 13 amino acids. The receptor's source is a woman in her forties with type 1 diabetes. Sequenced: central memory CD4+ T cells from blood. V and J are TRBV7-2 and TRBJ1-5; 8 nucleotides match TRBD1. DNA of the CDR3: TGTGCCAGCAGCAATGACAGGGGACAGCCCCAGCATTTT. Translated: CASSNDRGQPQHF.